This passage covers 27 T cell receptor beta chains from one sample sequenced in a study of tumor T cells in aggressive B-cell lymphoma. Profiling relied on immunoSEQ multiplex PCR, and the TCRdb table lists in-frame clones only, not all of them. The data contain about 3,500 clones, around 95% of them singletons. The specimen was tumor tissue. The source is an adult with diffuse large B cell lymphoma.

The rearrangement joins TRBV7-9 to TRBJ1-1; D not resolved. Germline CDR1 SEHNR, CDR2 FQNEAQ (reference sequence). Trimming cost V 2 bases and J 1 base, with 5 bases left between them. This CDR3 is 13 amino acids long. The CDR3 nucleotides are TGTGCCAGCAGCTTAAGACAGAACACTGAAGCTTTCTTT. The encoded protein is CASSLRQNTEAFF.

The chain links TRBV6-5 to TRBJ1-2, with 9 nucleotides matching TRBD1. V gave up 10 bases and J gave up 6 bases; unmatched junction bases: 12. The CDR3 has 14 residues. The germline CDR1 and CDR2 sequences are MNHEY and SVGAGI. The CDR3 reads CATQIGDRDDGYTF. The DNA of the CDR3 is TGTGCCACTCAAATCGGGGACAGGGACGATGGCTACACCTTC.

This clone occurred a few times. The gene calls are TRBV29-1 and TRBJ2-5; D might be TRBD1 (6 bases). The CDR3 has 12 amino acids. Germline CDR1 is SQVTM and CDR2 is ANQGSEA. With 4 bases removed from V and 7 bases from J, the gap between germline ends came to 13 bases. The CDR3 DNA is TGCAGCGTTGTTGAGGGGGAGTTGACCCAGTACTTC. Translation: CSVVEGELTQYF. The full variable domain, rest sourced from reference TRBV29-1 and TRBJ2-5, is SAVISQKPSRDICQRGTSLTIQCQVDSQVTMMFWYRQQPGQSLTLIATANQGSEATYESGFVIDKFPISRPNLTFSTLTVSNMSPEDSSIYLCSVVEGELTQYFGPGTRLLVL.

The chain has TRBV25-1 and TRBJ2-3, with 7 bases fitting TRBD1. The CDR3 runs 17 residues. Trimming at V came to 1 base and at J to 0 bases, leaving 7 bases not matched to a gene. CDR1 and CDR2 (germline): MGHDK, SYGVNS. The CDR3 region has the DNA TGTGCCAGCAGTGAATTTCTCGGGACAGCTAGCACAGATACGCAGTATTTT. Translating gives CASSEFLGTASTDTQYF.

The chain recombines TRBV4-2 with TRBJ2-3, with a tentative D call TRBD1 (6 bases). Germline V gene sequence: CDR1 LGHNA, CDR2 YNFKEQ. The V gene lost 6 bases and the J gene lost 3 bases, with 10 bases spanning the gap. The CDR3 is 13 residues long. The CDR3 DNA reads TGTGCCAGCAGTCGAGACAGGACAGATACGCAGTATTTT. Its protein is CASSRDRTDTQYF.

This CDR3 is CAWSVLVGVTEAFF. In DNA form, the CDR3 reads TGTGCCTGGAGTGTTCTCGTCGGGGTAACTGAAGCTTTCTTT. The V and J genes are TRBV30 and TRBJ1-1; D remains unclear. The V gene's germline CDR1 is GTSNPN and CDR2 SVGIG (reference sequence). V was cut by 0 bases and J by 5 bases, with 13 bases left in between. CDR3 size: 14 residues.

The rearrangement joins TRBV5-1 to TRBJ1-1, with D possibly being TRBD1 (6 bases). CDR1 is SGHRS, CDR2 YFSETQ, per germline. The CDR3 has 13 residues. The V end was cut by 6 bases, the J end by 1 base, with 10 bases between. The CDR3 DNA reads as TGCGCCAGCACCCAGACAGGGAACACTGAAGCTTTCTTT. Translation gives CASTQTGNTEAFF.

The V call is TRBV7-9, the J call TRBJ1-1; no clear D gene. Germline CDR1 is SEHNR and CDR2 is FQNEAQ (reference sequence). This CDR3 region has 13 residues. Trimming removed 7 bases from V and 2 bases from J, with 11 bases in between. The CDR3 DNA follows: TGTGCCAGCACCATCGGTTTTAACACTGAAGCTTTCTTT. Residues: CASTIGFNTEAFF.

This chain joins TRBV19 and TRBJ2-3, with a possible D match to TRBD2 (6 bases). The V and J ends lost 4 bases and 1 base respectively, with 9 bases between them. The CDR3 has 14 residues. Germline V lookup: CDR1 LNHDA, CDR2 SQIVND (reference sequence). The CDR3 region has the DNA TGTGCCAGTAGTAACTTAGCGGGCACAGATACGCAGTATTTT. Translated: CASSNLAGTDTQYF. The variable domain in full, with the rest retrieved from reference TRBV19 and TRBJ2-3, is DGGITQSPKYLFRKEGQNVTLSCEQNLNHDAMYWYRQDPGQGLRLIYYSQIVNDFQKGDIAEGYSVSREKKESFPLTVTSAQKNPTAFYLCASSNLAGTDTQYFGPGTRLTVL.

The V call is TRBV7-2, the J call TRBJ2-7; weak D call: TRBD2 (6 bases). V lost 1 base and J lost 7, with 17 bases in between. The germline V gene encodes CDR1 SGHTA and CDR2 FQGNSA. The CDR3 is made up of 15 amino acids. The chain's CDR3 is CASSLGSSGLWEQYF. CDR3 bases: TGTGCCAGCAGCTTAGGTAGTAGCGGACTTTGGGAGCAGTACTTC.

The chain is built from TRBV6-6 and TRBJ2-3; tentatively, D is TRBD1 (5 bases). The V end was cut by 6 bases, the J end by 0 bases, with 13 bases between. Germline V gene lookup returns CDR1 MNHNY and CDR2 SVGAGI (reference sequence). There are 15 residues in the CDR3. This CDR3 is CASSPRQISTDTQYF. DNA for the CDR3: TGTGCCAGCAGCCCCAGACAGATTAGCACAGATACGCAGTATTTT.

This chain links TRBV6-5 with TRBJ1-6, with 7 bases matching TRBD1. The CDR3 covers 13 residues. The trim removed 11 bases at V and 10 bases at J, leaving 11 bases unmatched. Germline loops: CDR1 MNHEY, CDR2 SVGAGI. This CDR3 reads CASNRGGGSPLHF. In DNA form, the CDR3 reads TGTGCCTCAAACAGGGGCGGCGGATCACCCCTCCACTTT.

This chain links TRBV6-5 with TRBJ2-5; 7 bases are shared with TRBD2. V dropped 5 bases and J dropped 1; count of bases not matched to a gene: 1. The length of the CDR3 is 13 residues. Germline CDR1 MNHEY, CDR2 SVGAGI. The chain's CDR3 is CASSLAVQETQYF. CDR3 in DNA: TGTGCCAGCAGTCTAGCGGTCCAAGAGACCCAGTACTTC.

This rearrangement joins TRBV5-1 to TRBJ2-3; 9 bases are shared with TRBD2. Germline-derived CDR1 and CDR2 are SGHRS and YFSETQ. J lost 0 bases, V lost 2 bases, and 7 bases had no gene match. The CDR3 is made up of 17 amino acids. The CDR3 bases are TGCGCCAGCAGCTTAGGGACTAGCTCCGATAGCACAGATACGCAGTATTTT. Translating it yields CASSLGTSSDSTDTQYF.

The chain carries TRBV6-5 and TRBJ1-1; no reliable D call. The V gene's germline CDR1 is MNHEY and CDR2 SVGAGI. The length of the CDR3 is 14 residues. Trimming stripped 6 bases from V and 1 base from J, with 12 bases between. The CDR3 DNA is TGTGCCAGCAGCCTACCCGGTCGGAACACTGAAGCTTTCTTT. It yields the protein CASSLPGRNTEAFF.

The chain uses TRBV27 and TRBJ2-5; TRBD2 might be the D (6 bases). The germline gives CDR1 MNHEY, CDR2 SMNVEV (reference sequence). The V and J ends lost 6 bases and 2 bases respectively, with 13 bases between them. The CDR3 sequence is 14 residues long. The CDR3 reads CASSPWDLQETQYF. The DNA of the CDR3 is TGTGCCAGCAGCCCCTGGGACTTGCAAGAGACCCAGTACTTC.

This clone occurred a few times. The chain has TRBV27 and TRBJ2-5; TRBD2 matches at 7 bases. In germline, CDR1 is MNHEY, CDR2 SMNVEV (reference sequence). V trimming: 5 bases; J trimming: 4 bases; junction bases outside the gene matches: 10. The CDR3 sequence is 15 residues long. The CDR3 DNA reads TGTGCCAGCAGTCAACCCGGGGGGACGAGAGAGACCCAGTACTTC. Translating gives CASSQPGGTRETQYF.

The rearrangement links TRBV6-1 to TRBJ1-2; possibly TRBD1 for D (6 bases). V lost 0 bases, J lost 8 bases, and 10 bases lay in between. CDR1 and CDR2 from the germline V gene are MNHNS and SASEGT. The length of the CDR3 is 13 residues. The CDR3 sequence is CASSEAGDTGYTF. The DNA for the CDR3 is TGTGCCAGCAGTGAAGCGGGGGACACCGGCTACACCTTC.

V usage is TRBV29-1 and J usage is TRBJ1-3; D gene uncertain. Germline CDR1 reads SQVTM; CDR2 reads ANQGSEA. This CDR3 contains 11 residues. V was trimmed by 6 bases and J by 0 bases, leaving 3 bases between them. In DNA form, the CDR3 reads TGCAGCGTCAACTCTGGAAACACCATATATTTT. Protein sequence: CSVNSGNTIYF.

The gene calls are TRBV7-6 and TRBJ2-7, with 10 bases lining up with TRBD2. After removal of 2 bases from V and 5 bases from J, the junction contained 9 bases not matched to a gene. CDR1 and CDR2 from the germline V gene are SGHVS and FNYEAQ. The CDR3 is made up of 16 amino acids. Here the CDR3 DNA reads TGTGCCAGCAGCTTACCTACAGCGGGAGGGCTGGACGAGCAGTACTTC. This translates into CASSLPTAGGLDEQYF.

The chain carries TRBV19 and TRBJ2-5; TRBD2 agrees at 8 bases. Per the germline V gene, CDR1 is LNHDA and CDR2 is SQIVND (reference sequence). J lost 5 bases, V lost 5 bases, and 4 bases had no gene match. The CDR3 is made up of 13 amino acids. CDR3 sequence: CASSGREGETQYF. DNA of the CDR3: TGTGCCAGTAGTGGTCGGGAGGGGGAGACCCAGTACTTC.

This clone was seen a single time. V is TRBV14 and J is TRBJ2-7, with D maybe TRBD1 (5 bases). This CDR3 contains 12 residues. Germline V gives CDR1 SGHDN, CDR2 FVKESK. V was trimmed by 1 base and J by 5 bases, leaving 6 bases between them. The CDR3 DNA follows: TGTGCCAGCAGCCAAGTAGGGGACGAGCAGTACTTC. Translating it yields CASSQVGDEQYF.

The chain joins TRBV6-1 to TRBJ2-7; 9 bases map to TRBD1. The V and J ends lost 6 bases and 3 bases, in that order; junction bases with no gene match: 6. The CDR3 loop spans 14 amino acids. The germline CDR1 and CDR2 sequences are MNHNS and SASEGT. The CDR3 nucleotides read TGTGCCAGCAGGAGGGGGACAGGGAACTACGAGCAGTACTTC. Translation gives CASRRGTGNYEQYF.

The genes are TRBV30 and TRBJ1-6; no clear D. Per the germline V gene, CDR1 is GTSNPN and CDR2 is SVGIG (reference sequence). Trimming took 1 base from V and 9 from J, leaving 10 bases between them. This CDR3 is built from 13 residues. The CDR3 coding sequence is TGTGCCTGGAGTGGGCGACTTACTTCACCCCTCCACTTT. Translation gives CAWSGRLTSPLHF.

This clone was seen just once. The rearrangement joins TRBV29-1 to TRBJ1-2; 8 positions agree with TRBD1. V was pared by 6 bases and J by 2 bases, with 8 bases of the junction left unmatched. The CDR3 contains 14 residues. Germline V lookup: CDR1 SQVTM, CDR2 ANQGSEA. The CDR3 DNA sequence: TGCAGCGTAGCCGGGACAGGAACGAACTATGGCTACACCTTC. This codes for CSVAGTGTNYGYTF.

The chain combines TRBV4-2 with TRBJ1-5, with a tentative D call TRBD1 (5 bases). The CDR3 runs to 15 residues. Per germline, CDR1 LGHNA and CDR2 YNFKEQ. The V and J ends lost 0 bases and 7 bases respectively, with 13 bases between them. The CDR3 DNA reads as TGTGCCAGCAGCCAAGATGGGGCCAGGGCGCAGCCCCAGCATTTT. It yields the protein CASSQDGARAQPQHF.

V and J are TRBV7-2 and TRBJ2-5; D remains ambiguous. The CDR3 consists of 13 residues. The germline CDR1 and CDR2 sequences are SGHTA and FQGNSA. The germline V and J ends were trimmed by 4 bases and 0 bases, with 6 bases remaining between them. This CDR3 reads CASSYTYQETQYF. The CDR3 nucleotides read TGTGCCAGCAGCTATACTTACCAAGAGACCCAGTACTTC.